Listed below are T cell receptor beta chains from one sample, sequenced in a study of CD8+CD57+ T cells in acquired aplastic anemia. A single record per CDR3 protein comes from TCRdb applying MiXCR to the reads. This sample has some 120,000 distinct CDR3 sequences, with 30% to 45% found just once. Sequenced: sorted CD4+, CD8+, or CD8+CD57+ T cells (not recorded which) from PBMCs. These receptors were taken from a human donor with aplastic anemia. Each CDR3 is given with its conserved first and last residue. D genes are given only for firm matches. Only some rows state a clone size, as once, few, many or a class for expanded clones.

cdr3_aa: CASSAPGGETQYF; cdr3_nt: TGTGCCAGCAGCGCCCCAGGGGGAGAGACCCAGTACTTC; clone_size: many; j_call: TRBJ2-5; v_call: TRBV5-8; d_call: TRBD1
cdr3_aa: CASSLGGRETQYF; cdr3_nt: TGTGCCAGCAGCTTAGGGGGGAGGGAGACCCAGTACTTC; clone_size: few; j_call: TRBJ2-5; v_call: TRBV10-3; d_call: .
cdr3_aa: CASRSGQRVNTEAFF; cdr3_nt: TGTGCCAGTAGATCGGGACAGAGGGTGAACACTGAAGCTTTCTTT; clone_size: many; j_call: TRBJ1-1; v_call: TRBV19; d_call: TRBD1
cdr3_aa: CASSEGDFVTFF; cdr3_nt: TGTGCCAGCAGTGAAGGGGATTTTGTGACTTTCTTT; clone_size: many; j_call: TRBJ1-1; v_call: TRBV25-1; d_call: .
cdr3_aa: CASRKEDTDTQYF; cdr3_nt: TGTGCCAGCAGAAAGGAGGACACAGATACGCAGTATTTT; clone_size: few; j_call: TRBJ2-3; v_call: TRBV7-9; d_call: .
cdr3_aa: CASSVGGGTNQPQHF; cdr3_nt: TGTGCCAGCAGCGTAGGGGGGGGCACCAATCAGCCCCAGCATTTT; clone_size: .; j_call: TRBJ1-5; v_call: TRBV9; d_call: .
cdr3_aa: CASSQDGTSRGNNEQFF; cdr3_nt: TGTGCCAGCAGCCAAGATGGGACTAGCCGCGGAAACAATGAGCAGTTCTTC; clone_size: many; j_call: TRBJ2-1; v_call: TRBV4-2; d_call: TRBD2
cdr3_aa: CASSLGRHLQGNYGYTF; cdr3_nt: TGTGCCAGCAGCTTAGGAAGGCACCTACAGGGTAACTATGGCTACACCTTC; clone_size: .; j_call: TRBJ1-2; v_call: TRBV7-8; d_call: .
cdr3_aa: CSARGASSTDTQYF; cdr3_nt: TGCAGTGCTAGAGGGGCTAGCAGCACAGATACGCAGTATTTT; clone_size: many; j_call: TRBJ2-3; v_call: TRBV20-1; d_call: .
cdr3_aa: CASSLPDTQETQYF; cdr3_nt: TGCGCCAGCAGCCTCCCGGACACCCAAGAGACCCAGTACTTC; clone_size: many; j_call: TRBJ2-5; v_call: TRBV5-1; d_call: .
cdr3_aa: CAGRPPRLAGAEQYF; cdr3_nt: TGTGCCGGCAGGCCCCCCAGGCTAGCGGGGGCAGAGCAGTACTTC; clone_size: .; j_call: TRBJ2-7; v_call: TRBV28; d_call: TRBD2
cdr3_aa: CASSNGESNQPQHF; cdr3_nt: TGTGCCAGCAGCAACGGAGAGAGCAATCAGCCCCAGCATTTT; clone_size: many; j_call: TRBJ1-5; v_call: TRBV3-1; d_call: .
cdr3_aa: CASSLLGEADTQYF; cdr3_nt: TGTGCCAGCAGTTTATTAGGAGAGGCAGATACGCAGTATTTT; clone_size: few; j_call: TRBJ2-3; v_call: TRBV27; d_call: .
cdr3_aa: CASSVRASGNTIYF; cdr3_nt: TGTGCCAGCAGTGTCAGGGCCTCTGGAAACACCATATATTTT; clone_size: .; j_call: TRBJ1-3; v_call: TRBV2; d_call: .
cdr3_aa: CASSKRGVTNTGELFF; cdr3_nt: TGTGCCAGCAGCAAAAGGGGGGTCACCAACACCGGGGAGCTGTTTTTT; clone_size: .; j_call: TRBJ2-2; v_call: TRBV6-1; d_call: .
cdr3_aa: CASSSGGQGFYGYTF; cdr3_nt: TGTGCCAGCAGTTCGGGGGGACAGGGGTTCTATGGCTACACCTTC; clone_size: many; j_call: TRBJ1-2; v_call: TRBV6-5; d_call: TRBD1